This T cell receptor beta chain was sequenced in a study of blood T cell repertoires in COVID-19. For the study at large: Sites in the United States, Italy and Spain provided acute and convalescent COVID-19 samples.

The CDR3 length is 14 residues. Germline values: CDR1 SGHRS, CDR2 YFSETQ. After removal of 3 bases from V and 0 bases from J, the junction contained 3 bases not matched to a gene. Method: immunoSEQ multiplex PCR; TCRdb's copy keeps in-frame clones and lacks some. The sample lists roughly 360,000 clones; roughly 77% were seen once. What was sequenced was peripheral blood. This chain connects TRBV5-1 to TRBJ2-7, with TRBD2 matching 7 bases. The sequence derives from a human donor with acute or convalescent COVID-19. The donor label of this sample is uncertain. Here the CDR3 DNA reads TGCGCCAGCAGCTATAGCGGGCCCTCCTACGAGCAGTACTTC. Encoded protein: CASSYSGPSYEQYF.